The entry below describes one T cell receptor (beta chain). The authors' processing: Reference gene primers were amplified, and this amplification served to estimate nucleated cell counts. Assay: immunoSEQ multiplex PCR; the TCRdb copy retains only in-frame clones and omits some. From that table come the V and J calls and clone size; the DNA was used to work out D and trimming. The sample gives roughly 190,000 clones, around four fifths of which show up once; under 3% is in the top ten. The data are from a study of blood T cell repertoires in COVID-19. About the study: COVID-19 samples, acute and convalescent, were from the United States, Italy and Spain. Sources were T cells, B-cell-depleted T cells, or PBMCs; the material itself was cDNA or gDNA.

CDR3 length: 18 amino acids. The source of this sequence is a middle-aged man with active or convalescent COVID-19. The specimen was peripheral blood. The V call is TRBV21-1, the J call TRBJ2-1; the D call TRBD1 from the table was never checked on the DNA. TRBV21-1 has pseudogene status. The CDR3 here is CASSKDRSTGGSYNEQFF. The CDR3 coding sequence is TGTGCCAGCAGCAAAGACCGTTCGACAGGGGGCTCCTACAATGAGCAGTTCTTC.